This T cell receptor beta chain was profiled in a study of cytomegalovirus exposure and HLA in healthy donors. Overall study: From donors who were HLA-typed, an early data release held 80 million or so unique TCRs.

Study-level points and caveats: Immune exposure data for these donors was limited to CMV serostatus. Most subjects had HLA-A and HLA-B alleles reportedly predicted accurately by TCR beta sequences.

The V gene end was trimmed by 4 bases and the J gene end by 5 bases; junction bases not matched to a gene: 9. The CDR3 consists of 15 residues. CDR1 and CDR2 from the germline V gene are SEHNR and FQNEAQ (reference sequence). As for this clone: Its specificity is unknown.

PCR amplification relied on 60 Vbeta primers (plus 13 Jbeta primers). Only in-frame clones appear in the TCRdb table, and some are missing; sequencing was by immunoSEQ multiplex PCR. This table holds roughly 230,000 clones, more than 70% found once. The genes are TRBV7-9 and TRBJ1-1, with 8 bases that match TRBD1. Sample: PBMCs. The TCR sequence derives from a boy between 10 and 17 years old in good health and CMV-seronegative. The CDR3 spells CASSSERTGGTEAFF. The CDR3 nucleotides are TGTGCCAGCAGCTCTGAACGCACAGGGGGGACTGAAGCTTTCTTT.